A single sample is the source of the 21 T cell receptor beta chains below, sequenced in a study of cytomegalovirus exposure and HLA in healthy donors. 13 Jbeta primers and 60 Vbeta primers were used for the PCR. The assay was immunoSEQ multiplex PCR, and TCRdb's table has in-frame clones only and misses some. Here the sample spans about 200,000 clones, about four fifths being singletons. Sequencing was performed on PBMCs. The receptors were sampled from a girl between 5 and 17 years old in good health and CMV-seropositive.

This clone was counted only a few times. The chain joins TRBV5-6 to TRBJ1-6, with unresolved D. This CDR3 is built from 15 residues. Deletions cut 1 base from V and 5 bases from J, with 10 bases between. Germline CDR1 and CDR2: SGHDT and YYEEEE. CDR3 sequence: CASSLSSQNNSPLHF. The DNA for the CDR3 is TGTGCCAGCAGCTTGAGTAGCCAAAATAATTCACCCCTCCACTTT.

This chain joins TRBV19 and TRBJ1-2; D is uncertain. CDR1 is LNHDA, CDR2 SQIVND, per germline (reference sequence). The CDR3 loop spans 13 amino acids. Trimming stripped 6 bases from V and 3 bases from J, with 11 bases between. CDR3 loop: CASSLVSHYGYTF. CDR3 in DNA: TGTGCCAGTAGCCTCGTTTCCCACTATGGCTACACCTTC.

This chain links TRBV6-1 with TRBJ1-1; 9 bases agree with TRBD1. V was pared by 2 bases and J by 6 bases, with 4 bases of the junction left unmatched. The CDR3 is 14 amino acids. Per germline, CDR1 MNHNS and CDR2 SASEGT. The CDR3 loop is CASSERDRVPEAFF. DNA for the CDR3: TGTGCCAGCAGTGAACGGGACAGGGTCCCTGAAGCTTTCTTT.

The chain carries TRBV5-6 and TRBJ2-7; 10 nucleotides align to TRBD1. V lost 4 bases, J lost 0 bases, and 4 bases stayed unmatched. The CDR3 runs to 15 residues. Looked up from germline, CDR1 is SGHDT and CDR2 is YYEEEE. CDR3 in DNA: TGTGCCAGCAGCCCCGGACAGGGGGTCTCCTACGAGCAGTACTTC. This encodes CASSPGQGVSYEQYF.

The rearrangement uses TRBV6-1 and TRBJ1-1, with unresolved D. This CDR3 comprises 15 residues. Trimming removed 9 bases from V and 0 bases from J, with 17 bases in between. Germline CDR1 is MNHNS and CDR2 is SASEGT. The CDR3 region is CASELNELLNTEAFF. The CDR3 DNA follows: TGTGCCAGTGAACTAAATGAGTTATTGAACACTGAAGCTTTCTTT.

The V gene is TRBV9, the J gene TRBJ1-1; 9 bases are shared with TRBD1. The CDR3 is made up of 16 amino acids. CDR1 is SGDLS, CDR2 YYNGEE, per germline. Trimming removed 0 bases from V and 6 bases from J; junction bases left unmatched: 9. In nucleotides, the CDR3 is TGTGCCAGCAGCGTAGGTGGGACAGGGAGAAGGGCTGAAGCTTTCTTT. It encodes CASSVGGTGRRAEAFF.

This clone has a handful of counts. The chain couples TRBV29-1 to TRBJ1-1; no firm D call. The germline gives CDR1 SQVTM, CDR2 ANQGSEA. V was clipped by 4 bases and J by 6 bases, with 6 bases between them. The CDR3 consists of 10 residues. CDR3 coding DNA: TGCAGCGTTGTGGCAGCTGAAGCTTTCTTT. Encoded protein: CSVVAAEAFF.

The chain carries TRBV6-4 and TRBJ2-1, with 10 positions matching TRBD2. The CDR3 has 16 amino acids. V shed 6 bases, J shed 5 bases, and the junction held 10 bases outside the gene matches. In germline, CDR1 is MRHNA, CDR2 SNTAGT. CDR3 in DNA: TGTGCCAGCAGCGCTGATTCTAGCGGGGGAAACAATGAGCAGTTCTTC. The encoded protein is CASSADSSGGNNEQFF.

V usage is TRBV7-6 and J usage is TRBJ2-7, with 7 bases that match TRBD1. V was clipped by 4 bases and J by 3 bases; unmatched bases: 9. CDR1 and CDR2 (germline): SGHVS, FNYEAQ. This CDR3 contains 15 residues. For the CDR3, the DNA is TGTGCCAGCAGCTCGCGGCCGACAGGGTACTACGAGCAGTACTTC. Encoded protein: CASSSRPTGYYEQYF.

The rearrangement uses TRBV4-1 and TRBJ1-6; tentative D call: TRBD1 (5 bases). The CDR3 totals 14 residues. The germline V gene has CDR1 MGHRA and CDR2 YSYEKL. Trimming left V 1 base short and J 8 bases short, with 9 bases between. Here the CDR3 DNA reads TGCGCCAGCAGCCAAGTGTTCAGGGATTCACCCCTCCACTTT. Encoded protein: CASSQVFRDSPLHF.

V is TRBV23-1 and J is TRBJ2-7; D remains ambiguous. TRBV23-1 qualifies as an ORF whose function is uncertain. Between the trimmed V and J ends, which lost 3 bases and 3 bases, there was a span of 3 bases. This CDR3 comprises 11 residues. CDR3 DNA sequence: TGCGCCAGCAGTCACTACTACGAGCAGTACTTC. Its translation: CASSHYYEQYF.

This chain links TRBV7-2 with TRBJ1-5; D is ambiguous. V was shortened by 2 bases and J by 3 bases, with 11 bases between the two germline ends. Germline V gene lookup returns CDR1 SGHTA and CDR2 FQGNSA. The CDR3 contains 15 residues. The CDR3 loop reads CASSLREVDNQPQHF. CDR3 bases: TGTGCCAGCAGCTTACGGGAGGTTGACAATCAGCCCCAGCATTTT.

The chain links TRBV4-3 to TRBJ2-2, with D possibly TRBD1 on 5 matching bases. V was pared by 1 base and J by 3 bases, with 12 bases between. The CDR3 has 16 amino acids. From germline, CDR1 is LGHNA and CDR2 YSLEER. DNA of the CDR3: TGCGCCAGCAGCCAAGCTACAGGTCTCCACACCGGGGAGCTGTTTTTT. This codes for CASSQATGLHTGELFF.

The J gene is TRBJ1-1, the V gene TRBV4-3; no clear D gene. CDR3 length equals 14 residues. With 6 bases removed from V and 4 bases from J, the gap between germline ends came to 15 bases. Germline V gene data show CDR1 as LGHNA and CDR2 as YSLEER. CDR3 amino acids: CASRPSHGGTEAFF. Here the CDR3 DNA reads TGCGCCAGCAGGCCGTCTCACGGAGGCACTGAAGCTTTCTTT.

The V gene is TRBV30, the J gene TRBJ2-7, with TRBD2 matching over 9 bases. This CDR3 is 17 amino acids long. V was pared by 2 bases and J by 7 bases, with 18 bases of the junction left unmatched. Germline values: CDR1 GTSNPN, CDR2 SVGIG (reference sequence). Written as DNA, the CDR3 is TGTGCCTGGAGTTCCCTCCGGCGGGGGGGGATGACGGGGGAGCAGTACTTC. Translated, it gives CAWSSLRRGGMTGEQYF.

The chain combines TRBV10-3 with TRBJ1-2, with a weak D call TRBD1 (6 bases). The germline gives CDR1 ENHRY, CDR2 SYGVKD. V was cut by 4 bases and J by 3 bases, with 12 bases left in between. This CDR3 region has 14 residues. The CDR3 DNA is TGTGCCATCAGTGGGAACAGGGATGACTATGGCTACACCTTC. Amino acids: CAISGNRDDYGYTF.

Of note for this clone: This CDR3 is also generated by other DNA sequences in the sample. The chain links TRBV5-6 to TRBJ2-7, with TRBD1 as a possible D gene (6 bases). Trimming took off 4 bases at V and 2 bases at J, with 10 bases between the two ends. This CDR3 is 13 amino acids long. The germline gives CDR1 SGHDT, CDR2 YYEEEE. DNA for the CDR3: TGTGCCAGCAGCCTTGGGACAACCTACGAGCAGTACTTC. It specifies CASSLGTTYEQYF.

The gene calls are TRBV11-3 and TRBJ2-1, with TRBD2 matching over 7 bases. The V gene end was trimmed by 0 bases and the J gene end by 4 bases; junction bases not matched to a gene: 3. The CDR3 extends over 15 amino acids. CDR1 is SGHNT and CDR2 is YENEEA in the germline V gene. CDR3 loop: CASSLEAGEYNEQFF. The CDR3, as DNA: TGTGCCAGCAGCTTAGAGGCGGGGGAGTACAATGAGCAGTTCTTC.

The chain recombines TRBV7-9 with TRBJ2-3, with 9 bases fitting TRBD2. The CDR3 consists of 16 residues. Germline V lookup: CDR1 SEHNR, CDR2 FQNEAQ (reference sequence). V shed 4 bases, J shed 0 bases, and the junction held 5 bases outside the gene matches. The CDR3 is CASSSPTSGSTDTQYF. CDR3 nucleotide sequence: TGTGCCAGCAGCTCACCGACTAGCGGTAGCACAGATACGCAGTATTTT.

This rearrangement joins TRBV9 to TRBJ1-2; 7 positions agree with TRBD1. The CDR3 runs 14 residues. With V trimmed by 0 bases and J by 4 bases, 3 bases remained unmatched. Per germline, CDR1 SGDLS and CDR2 YYNGEE. CDR3: CASSVDRGPYGYTF. In nucleotides, the CDR3 is TGTGCCAGCAGCGTAGACAGGGGCCCCTATGGCTACACCTTC.

CDR3 nucleotide sequence: TGTGCCAGTAGGATGTATAGCGGGGGGGCCAGTGAGCAGTTCTTC. Translating gives CASRMYSGGASEQFF. The genes are TRBV19 and TRBJ2-1; 11 nucleotides line up with TRBD2. The junction had 10 bases not matched to a gene; V was cut back by 6 bases and J by 9 bases. The CDR3 is 15 amino acids. CDR1 LNHDA and CDR2 SQIVND come from the germline V gene (reference sequence).